The 14 T cell receptor beta chains below come from one sample, sequenced in a study of spatial heterogeneity in lung cancer. Noted time point: sample taken at primary tumor resection. In each case, whole RNA from tumor, nontumor lung or frozen PBMC was sequenced unsorted. TCRdb fed the 5' RACE reads into MiXCR, producing one record per CDR3 protein. The table lists more than 9,000 distinct CDR3 sequences, approximately 6.2% of them singletons. Sequencing used normal lung tissue next to the tumor, obtained at surgery. All receptors come from a male donor with early-stage non-small cell lung cancer.

The sample holds many counts of this clonotype. The rearrangement joins TRBV15 to TRBJ1-4; D perhaps matches TRBD1 (6 bases). Trimming cost V 0 bases and J 7 bases, with 15 bases left between them. In germline, CDR1 is LNHNV, CDR2 YYDKDF (reference sequence). The CDR3 is 16 residues long. For the CDR3, the DNA is TGTGCCACCAGCAGAGAATTCGGGGGCTTAAGTGAAAAACTGTTTTTT. This sequence encodes CATSREFGGLSEKLFF.

This clonotype was recorded many times. The chain joins TRBV6-6 to TRBJ2-5; D is ambiguous. The V end was cut by 2 bases, the J end by 5 bases, with 9 bases between. The CDR3 is 13 amino acids. The V gene's germline CDR1 is MNHNY and CDR2 SVGAGI (reference sequence). In nucleotides, the CDR3 is TGTGCCAGCAGTTACGGACCGGGCGAGACCCAGTACTTC. This codes for CASSYGPGETQYF.

This clonotype was counted ten times or more. This sequence joins TRBV10-3 and TRBJ2-3; TRBD1 matches 9 bases. The CDR3 is 11 amino acids. CDR1 ENHRY and CDR2 SYGVKD come from the germline V gene. V was pared by 6 bases and J by 15 bases, with 7 bases of the junction left unmatched. In DNA, the CDR3 is TGTGCCATCAGCTCCGGGACAGGGCAATATTTT. Translating it yields CAISSGTGQYF.

By share, this clonotype counts as large. The chain joins TRBV19 to TRBJ1-5; TRBD1 agrees at 12 bases. The V segment lost 7 bases and the J segment 7 bases; nucleotides outside the gene matches: 11. The CDR3 is 16 amino acids. Germline CDR1 and CDR2: LNHDA and SQIVND (reference sequence). The CDR3 sequence is CASTTPGQGAGQPQHF. CDR3 sequence (DNA): TGTGCCAGTACCACTCCGGGACAGGGGGCAGGACAGCCCCAGCATTTT.

In its sample, this clonotype was seen a few times. This chain links TRBV5-1 with TRBJ2-5, with D uncertain. The CDR3 loop spans 14 amino acids. V lost 0 bases to trimming and J lost 5 bases, with 11 bases between them. Germline V gene sequence: CDR1 SGHRS, CDR2 YFSETQ. As DNA, the CDR3 is TGCGCCAGCAGCTTGGCCATCGATCGGGAGACCCAGTACTTC. It encodes CASSLAIDRETQYF.

This clonotype came up many times. The chain employs TRBV20-1 and TRBJ1-2; 8 bases are a match to TRBD1. From germline, CDR1 is DFQATT and CDR2 SNEGSKA (reference sequence). The CDR3 consists of 12 residues. V lost 3 bases and J lost 8; bases outside the gene matches: 5. The CDR3 DNA is TGCAGTGCTAGCCCAGGGGGCTTAGGCTACACCTTC. Protein product: CSASPGGLGYTF.

This clonotype is categorized as medium-sized. V is TRBV20-1 and J is TRBJ1-5, with 9 bases lining up with TRBD1. V was pared by 3 bases and J by 6 bases, with 6 bases of the junction left unmatched. CDR3 length equals 14 residues. Per germline, CDR1 DFQATT and CDR2 SNEGSKA (reference sequence). CDR3 sequence reads: CSASVGTGSQPQHF. For the CDR3, the DNA is TGCAGTGCTAGCGTCGGGACAGGGAGTCAGCCCCAGCATTTT.

Ten or more counts support this clonotype. The gene calls are TRBV12-3 or TRBV12-4 and TRBJ2-5; no firm D call. The V end was cut by 5 bases, the J end by 7 bases, with 11 bases between. The CDR3 covers 12 residues. The CDR3 DNA reads as TGTGCCAGCAGTCTCCCGGGTCCGACCCAGTACTTC. This sequence encodes CASSLPGPTQYF.

This clonotype counts as medium-sized. The chain employs TRBV12-3 or TRBV12-4 and TRBJ1-6, with D perhaps TRBD1 (5 bases). This CDR3 is 13 amino acids long. Trimming stripped 6 bases from V and 7 bases from J, with 10 bases between. The DNA for the CDR3 is TGTGCCAGCAGCAGGCAGGGAAATTCACCCCTCCACTTT. The encoded protein is CASSRQGNSPLHF.

This clonotype was observed at least ten times. The rearrangement links TRBV7-2 to TRBJ1-2; the D is unclear. The length of the CDR3 is 13 residues. Germline CDR1 SGHTA, CDR2 FQGNSA. V lost 0 bases and J lost 6, with 8 bases in between. The CDR3 DNA reads TGTGCCAGCAGCTTAGCCCAGAGGAATGGCTACACCTTC. It codes for CASSLAQRNGYTF.

A few counts support this clonotype. The chain combines TRBV9 with TRBJ1-3; 8 bases map to TRBD1. This CDR3 contains 16 residues. Germline loops: CDR1 SGDLS, CDR2 YYNGEE. V trimming: 4 bases; J trimming: 3 bases; junction bases outside the gene matches: 9. The CDR3 loop reads CASSPTPDRDGNTIYF. The CDR3 DNA is TGTGCCAGCAGCCCTACCCCGGACAGGGATGGAAACACCATATATTTT.

This clonotype was seen repeatedly, ten times or more. This chain uses TRBV5-1 with TRBJ1-2, with unresolved D. This CDR3 comprises 13 residues. V was pared by 0 bases and J by 8 bases, with 11 bases between. Germline V lookup: CDR1 SGHRS, CDR2 YFSETQ. The CDR3 spells CASSLVPHEGYTF. DNA for the CDR3: TGCGCCAGCAGCTTGGTGCCCCACGAGGGCTACACCTTC.

This clonotype was recorded many times. V gene TRBV7-9 combines with J gene TRBJ1-1; no definite D call. V was cut by 2 bases and J by 3 bases, with 10 bases left in between. Germline V CDR1 and CDR2: SEHNR, FQNEAQ (reference sequence). CDR3 length: 14 residues. CDR3 coding DNA: TGTGCCAGCAGCTTATTCAAGGTCTACACTGAAGCTTTCTTT. As protein: CASSLFKVYTEAFF.

This clonotype was observed many times. This chain connects TRBV5-1 to TRBJ1-1; 7 nucleotides line up with TRBD1. Losses at the gene ends were 4 bases for V and 1 base for J; bases not matched to a gene: 7. Germline V CDR1 and CDR2: SGHRS, YFSETQ. The CDR3 covers 15 residues. The CDR3 DNA is TGCGCCAGCAGCGTAGGGGGCGCGAGGAACACTGAAGCTTTCTTT. As protein: CASSVGGARNTEAFF.